The text below deals with one T cell receptor (beta chain). In the authors' methods: Scientists estimated how many nucleated cells there were by amplifying reference gene primers. This table comes from immunoSEQ multiplex PCR, and its TCRdb copy is limited to in-frame clones, with some not included. The V and J calls and the clone size are those of that table, but D and trimming were determined from the DNA. Among about 120,000 clones listed, 75% to 90% were seen once. This record comes from a study of blood T cell repertoires in COVID-19. Study-wide context: The United States, Italy and Spain supplied acute and convalescent COVID-19 samples. T cells, B-cell-depleted T cells, or PBMCs provided the cDNA or gDNA that served as material.

Sequencing was carried out using peripheral blood. This receptor was obtained from a woman in her seventies with acute or convalescent COVID-19.

This chain's CDR3 is CASSPPGGVLWSPLHF. The CDR3 DNA sequence: TGTGCCAGCAGCCCTCCCGGGGGGGTCCTTTGGTCACCCCTCCACTTT. This sequence joins TRBV7-2 and TRBJ1-6; tentatively, D is TRBD1 (5 bases). Trimming took off 5 bases at V and 10 bases at J, with 21 bases between the two ends. The CDR3 sequence is 16 residues long. CDR1 is SGHTA, CDR2 FQGNSA, per germline. Variable domain in full (rest from reference TRBV7-2 and TRBJ1-6): GAGVSQSPSNKVTEKGKDVELRCDPISGHTALYWYRQSLGQGLEFLIYFQGNSAPDKSGLPSDRFSAERTGGSVSTLTIQRTQQEDSAVYLCASSPPGGVLWSPLHFGNGTRLTVT.